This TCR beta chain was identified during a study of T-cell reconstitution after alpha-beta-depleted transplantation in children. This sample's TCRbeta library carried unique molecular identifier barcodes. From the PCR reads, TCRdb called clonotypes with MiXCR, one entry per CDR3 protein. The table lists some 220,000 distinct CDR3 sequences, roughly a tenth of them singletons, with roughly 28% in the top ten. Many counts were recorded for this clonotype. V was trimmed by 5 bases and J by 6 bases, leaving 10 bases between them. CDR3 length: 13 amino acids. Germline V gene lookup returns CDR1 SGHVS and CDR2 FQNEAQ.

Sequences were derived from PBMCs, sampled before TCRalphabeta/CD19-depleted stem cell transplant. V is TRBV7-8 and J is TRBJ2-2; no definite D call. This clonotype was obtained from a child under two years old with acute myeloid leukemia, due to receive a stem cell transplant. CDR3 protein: CASSPNLAGELFF. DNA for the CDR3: TGTGCCAGCAGCCCAAATCTAGCCGGGGAGCTGTTTTTT.